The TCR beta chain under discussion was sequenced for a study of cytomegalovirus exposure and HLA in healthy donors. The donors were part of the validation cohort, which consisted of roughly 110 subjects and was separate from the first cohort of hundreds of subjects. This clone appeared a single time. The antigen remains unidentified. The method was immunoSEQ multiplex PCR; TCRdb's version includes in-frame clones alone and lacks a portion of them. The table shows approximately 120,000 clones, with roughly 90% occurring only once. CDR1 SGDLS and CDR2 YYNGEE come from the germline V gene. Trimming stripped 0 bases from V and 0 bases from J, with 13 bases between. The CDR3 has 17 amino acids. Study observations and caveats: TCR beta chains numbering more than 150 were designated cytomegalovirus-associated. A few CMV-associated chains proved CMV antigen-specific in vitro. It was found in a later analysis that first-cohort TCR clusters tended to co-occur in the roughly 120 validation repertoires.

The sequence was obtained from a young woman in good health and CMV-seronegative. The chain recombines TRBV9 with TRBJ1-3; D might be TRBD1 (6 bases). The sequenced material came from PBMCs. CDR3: CASSVAPDRSSGNTIYF. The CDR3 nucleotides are TGTGCCAGCAGCGTAGCTCCGGACAGAAGCTCTGGAAACACCATATATTTT.